This record looks at one T cell receptor (beta chain) sequence and its context. What it binds is not known. This specimen comes from a study of shared clonotypes between healthy human individuals. Study outcomes and limitations: For sorted subsets, rarefaction showed incomplete sequencing despite large depth. Few donors limited the genetic and exposure-history diversity represented.

At a deep level, the assay was run. Libraries were prepared by immunoSEQ multiplex PCR; TCRdb keeps only in-frame clonotypes and omits some of them. The sample carries roughly 600,000 clones, 95% to 98% recorded once. The CDR3 loop spans 15 amino acids. V gave up 3 bases and J gave up 1 base, with 13 bases separating them. The germline V gene encodes CDR1 SEHNR and CDR2 FQNEAQ (reference sequence). Selected positively for CCR7 and CD45RO-negative, naive CD8 cells excluded terminally differentiated effector memory CD45RA+ cells. This clonotype originated in a young man in good health. The V gene is TRBV7-9, the J gene TRBJ2-7; tentatively, D is TRBD2 (6 bases). The sequenced sample consisted of naive CD8+ T cells sorted from blood. CDR3 protein: CASSFTGDGSYEQYF. In DNA, the CDR3 is TGTGCCAGCAGCTTCACGGGGGACGGGTCCTACGAGCAGTACTTC.